This TCR beta chain is drawn from a study of T cells in Graves' hyperthyroidism and ophthalmopathy. The CDR3 is made up of 16 amino acids. V was pared by 0 bases and J by 2 bases, with 6 bases of the junction left unmatched. Looked up from germline, CDR1 is MGHRA and CDR2 is YSYEKL. Template material for amplifying TCR beta CDR3 regions consisted of RNA transcripts. HTBI primers drove first-round RT-PCR of the TCR CDR3. TCRdb called the multiplex PCR reads again in MiXCR, with one record for every CDR3 protein. The sample includes over 700,000 distinct CDR3 sequences, under 45% of them seen just once.

The TCR sequence derives from a middle-aged woman with Graves' hyperthyroidism. The J gene is TRBJ1-2, the V gene TRBV4-1; 7 nucleotides line up with TRBD1. The sample taken for sequencing was blood. The CDR3 region is CASSQDLVTGNYGYTF. DNA of the CDR3: TGCGCCAGCAGCCAAGATTTAGTGACAGGGAACTATGGCTACACCTTC.